Each of the 24 T cell receptor beta chains below was sequenced from the same sample in a study of blood T cell repertoires in COVID-19. Only in-frame clones appear in the TCRdb table, and some are missing; sequencing was by immunoSEQ multiplex PCR. This table holds approximately 330,000 clones, roughly 90% found once. Sequenced: peripheral blood. The receptors come from a woman in her 50s with active or convalescent COVID-19.

This chain joins TRBV28 and TRBJ2-7; perhaps TRBD2 as D (6 bases). Germline lookup yields CDR1 MDHEN and CDR2 SYDVKM. V was trimmed by 5 bases and J by 3 bases, leaving 14 bases between them. This CDR3 has 14 residues. In DNA form, the CDR3 reads TGTGCCAGCAGTGGGGTGGGAGGCATCTACGAGCAGTACTTC. Its translation: CASSGVGGIYEQYF.

The chain employs TRBV27 and TRBJ1-5, with 9 bases identical to TRBD1. The CDR3 contains 15 residues. CDR1 and CDR2 (germline): MNHEY, SMNVEV (reference sequence). J lost 9 bases, V lost 5 bases, and 11 bases had no gene match. The chain's CDR3 is CASSTGQGFVGPQHF. CDR3 nucleotides: TGTGCCAGCAGTACGGGACAGGGCTTCGTGGGGCCCCAGCATTTT.

This clone was seen a handful of times. Here the CDR3 reads CASSVRDRGLLPPTDTQYF. In DNA form, the CDR3 reads TGTGCCAGCAGCGTACGGGACAGGGGTCTTCTCCCACCCACAGATACGCAGTATTTT. The rearrangement joins TRBV9 to TRBJ2-3, with 10 bases matching TRBD1. The V gene end was trimmed by 1 base and the J gene end by 2 bases; junction bases not matched to a gene: 13. The CDR3 has 19 amino acids. CDR1 is SGDLS and CDR2 is YYNGEE in the germline V gene. The variable domain in full, completed from reference TRBV9 and TRBJ2-3, reads DSGVTQTPKHLITATGQRVTLRCSPRSGDLSVYWYQQSLDQGLQFLIQYYNGEERAKGNILERFSAQQFPDLHSELNLSSLELGDSALYFCASSVRDRGLLPPTDTQYFGPGTRLTVL.

This clone came up a few times. The chain joins TRBV4-2 to TRBJ2-2; D unresolved. Germline V gene lookup returns CDR1 LGHNA and CDR2 YNFKEQ. V lost 0 bases to trimming and J lost 2 bases, with 7 bases between them. This CDR3 region has 15 residues. The CDR3, as DNA: TGTGCCAGCAGCCAAGATCGCCTAAACACCGGGGAGCTGTTTTTT. Encoded protein: CASSQDRLNTGELFF.

The chain is built from TRBV19 and TRBJ2-3; 9 positions match TRBD2. CDR1 is LNHDA, CDR2 SQIVND, per germline (reference sequence). The CDR3 extends over 15 amino acids. The ends lost 0 bases at V and 9 bases at J; junction bases unmatched: 7. CDR3 sequence: CASSIERREGVTQYF. The CDR3, as DNA: TGTGCCAGTAGTATAGAAAGGCGGGAGGGCGTAACGCAGTATTTT.

The rearrangement uses TRBV6-1 and TRBJ1-4; D is unclear. The CDR3 covers 12 residues. From germline, CDR1 is MNHNS and CDR2 SASEGT. V lost 3 bases to trimming and J lost 4 bases, with 3 bases between them. CDR3 sequence reads: CASSERNEKLFF. CDR3 DNA sequence: TGTGCCAGCAGTGAGCGTAATGAAAAACTGTTTTTT.

This clone was counted a single time. The chain recombines TRBV5-4 with TRBJ2-6, with D unclear. V was shortened by 5 bases and J by 3 bases, with 12 bases between the two germline ends. This CDR3 region has 15 residues. CDR1 SGHNT and CDR2 YYREEE come from the germline V gene (reference sequence). For the CDR3, the DNA is TGTGCCAGCAGAGTCGGTCCGGGTGGGGCCAACGTCCTGACTTTC. Amino acid sequence: CASRVGPGGANVLTF. Combining the CDR3 with reference TRBV5-4 and TRBJ2-6 gives the whole variable domain ETGVTQSPTHLIKTRGQQVTLRCSSQSGHNTVSWYQQALGQGPQFIFQYYREEENGRGNFPPRFSGLQFPNYSSELNVNALELDDSALYLCASRVGPGGANVLTFGAGSRLTVL.

The genes are TRBV19 and TRBJ2-2, with D unclear. The CDR3 covers 14 residues. CDR1 is LNHDA, CDR2 SQIVND, per germline (reference sequence). The germline V and J ends were trimmed by 5 bases and 1 base, with 8 bases remaining between them. CDR3 in amino acids: CASSFLLNTGELFF. The CDR3 nucleotides read TGTGCCAGTAGTTTCCTATTGAACACCGGGGAGCTGTTTTTT.

The chain employs TRBV3-1 (or the pseudogene TRBV3-2) and TRBJ2-7; perhaps TRBD1 as D (6 bases). This CDR3 is built from 12 residues. Germline values: CDR1 LGHDT, CDR2 YNNKEL (reference sequence). V was trimmed by 4 bases and J by 4 bases, leaving 8 bases between them. The CDR3 region has the DNA TGTGCCAGCAGCCCGGGGACATACGAGCAGTACTTC. It translates to CASSPGTYEQYF.

This chain joins TRBV18 and TRBJ1-2; D possibly corresponds to TRBD1 (6 bases). The germline gives CDR1 KGHSH, CDR2 LQKENI. The V end lost 3 bases, the J end lost 8 bases, and 16 bases lay between the germline ends. The CDR3 is 14 residues long. The CDR3 region has the DNA TGTGCCAGCTCACCTTCATGGGGGACATGGGGCTACACCTTC. Amino acid sequence: CASSPSWGTWGYTF.

The table lists this clone with a few counts. The chain employs TRBV7-9 and TRBJ2-7; D ambiguous. CDR1 is SEHNR and CDR2 is FQNEAQ in the germline V gene (reference sequence). Deletions cut 2 bases from V and 5 bases from J, with 7 bases between. There are 12 residues in the CDR3. The CDR3 region is CASSLLTNEQYF. DNA of the CDR3: TGTGCCAGCAGCTTATTAACAAACGAGCAGTACTTC.

The chain recombines TRBV28 with TRBJ2-7; no firm D call. This CDR3 is built from 13 residues. Trimming removed 3 bases from V and 6 bases from J, with 12 bases in between. Germline assignment: CDR1 MDHEN and CDR2 SYDVKM. CDR3 in amino acids: CASSFGTTREQYF. The CDR3 nucleotides read TGTGCCAGCAGTTTTGGTACTACGCGCGAGCAGTACTTC. The full variable domain, in which reference TRBV28 and TRBJ2-7 provide the parts outside the CDR3, is DVKVTQSSRYLVKRTGEKVFLECVQDMDHENMFWYRQDPGLGLRLIYFSYDVKMKEKGDIPEGYSVSREKKERFSLILESASTNQTSMYLCASSFGTTREQYFGPGTRLTVT.

The gene calls are TRBV19 and TRBJ1-2; TRBD1 might be the D (5 bases). The CDR3 runs 14 residues. Trimming removed 6 bases at V and 5 bases at J, with 16 bases between. Per the germline V gene, CDR1 is LNHDA and CDR2 is SQIVND (reference sequence). The CDR3: CASRSPDRSYGYTF. CDR3 nucleotide sequence: TGTGCCAGTAGAAGCCCCGACAGATCTTATGGCTACACCTTC.

The CDR3 loop reads CASSLYSGNTIYF. The CDR3 DNA is TGTGCCAGCAGCCTATACTCTGGAAACACCATATATTTT. This chain joins TRBV14 and TRBJ1-3; D unresolved. V lost 4 bases and J 0 bases, leaving 4 bases between the germline ends. This CDR3 has 13 residues. In germline, CDR1 is SGHDN, CDR2 FVKESK.

The chain employs TRBV5-1 and TRBJ2-7; 8 nucleotides match TRBD2. The CDR3 is made up of 15 amino acids. The V gene end was trimmed by 0 bases and the J gene end by 2 bases; junction bases not matched to a gene: 4. Germline-derived CDR1 and CDR2 are SGHRS and YFSETQ. The CDR3 spells CASSLEIGRAYEQYF. Here the CDR3 DNA reads TGCGCCAGCAGCTTGGAGATCGGGAGGGCCTACGAGCAGTACTTC.

The CDR3 is CASRDNLRYGYTF. CDR3 coding DNA: TGTGCCAGCAGGGACAATCTGCGTTACGGCTACACCTTC. The chain links TRBV2 to TRBJ1-2; D perhaps matches TRBD1 (5 bases). CDR3 length: 13 residues. V was cut by 6 bases and J by 8 bases, with 16 bases left in between. CDR1 is SNHLY and CDR2 is FYNNEI in the germline V gene. Looking up the rest from reference TRBV2 and TRBJ1-2 gives the full variable domain: EPEVTQTPSHQVTQMGQEVILRCVPISNHLYFYWYRQILGQKVEFLVSFYNNEISEKSEIFDDQFSVERPDGSNFTLKIRSTKLEDSAMYFCASRDNLRYGYTFGSGTRLTVV.

The rearrangement uses TRBV30 and TRBJ1-3; 8 bases align to TRBD1. Trimming took 2 bases from V and 0 from J; bases not matched to a gene: 6. The CDR3 is made up of 16 amino acids. Germline V gene data show CDR1 as GTSNPN and CDR2 as SVGIG (reference sequence). The CDR3 nucleotides are TGTGCCTGGAGTCCCCGACAGGGGAGCTCTGGAAACACCATATATTTT. Amino acid sequence: CAWSPRQGSSGNTIYF.

This clone is a singleton in its sample. The chain carries TRBV4-3 and TRBJ2-5; D gene unclear. The CDR3 loop spans 15 amino acids. Trimming left V 0 bases short and J 1 base short, with 9 bases between. CDR1 and CDR2 from the germline V gene are LGHNA and YSLEER. CDR3 coding DNA: TGCGCCAGCAGCCAAGATAGTGGTTTCCAAGAGACCCAGTACTTC. It translates to CASSQDSGFQETQYF.

This chain links TRBV6-2 or TRBV6-3 with TRBJ2-1, with 14 nucleotides matching TRBD2. There are 20 residues in the CDR3. The V segment lost 0 bases and the J segment 7 bases; nucleotides outside the gene matches: 14. Germline V gene data show CDR1 as MNHEY and CDR2 as SVGEGT. This CDR3 is CASSYSTGTSGSLLGNEQFF. CDR3 DNA: TGTGCCAGCAGTTACTCGACGGGGACTAGCGGGAGCCTCCTGGGGAATGAGCAGTTCTTC.

The rearrangement links TRBV12-3 or TRBV12-4 to TRBJ1-1; no firm D call. The CDR3 is 13 amino acids. Trimming stripped 7 bases from V and 2 bases from J, with 11 bases between. CDR3 protein: CASTGEPNTEAFF. Here the CDR3 DNA reads TGTGCCAGCACCGGTGAACCTAACACTGAAGCTTTCTTT.

The chain employs TRBV4-3 and TRBJ1-3; 8 bases fit TRBD1. V lost 0 bases and J lost 4; bases outside the gene matches: 5. From germline, CDR1 is LGHNA and CDR2 YSLEER. CDR3 length: 16 residues. CDR3: CASSQDWTGSGNTIYF. CDR3 DNA: TGCGCCAGCAGCCAAGACTGGACAGGGTCGGGAAACACCATATATTTT.

The J gene is TRBJ1-5, the V gene TRBV2; 8 bases align to TRBD1. V was clipped by 6 bases and J by 4 bases; unmatched bases: 8. CDR1 and CDR2 (germline): SNHLY, FYNNEI. This CDR3 comprises 15 residues. The chain's CDR3 is CASSNEQGGNQPQHF. The CDR3 nucleotides read TGTGCCAGCAGCAATGAACAGGGGGGGAATCAGCCCCAGCATTTT.

The chain combines TRBV27 with TRBJ2-2, with TRBD1 as a possible D gene (6 bases). Germline V gene lookup returns CDR1 MNHEY and CDR2 SMNVEV (reference sequence). Trimming cost V 5 bases and J 2 bases, with 18 bases left between them. There are 17 residues in the CDR3. The CDR3 sequence is CASSIPQGTPNTGELFF. In DNA, the CDR3 is TGTGCCAGCAGTATCCCACAGGGAACCCCAAACACCGGGGAGCTGTTTTTT.

This clone was detected a few times. V usage is TRBV30 and J usage is TRBJ1-1; D not certain. Germline V gives CDR1 GTSNPN, CDR2 SVGIG (reference sequence). This CDR3 comprises 12 residues. Trimming left V 5 bases short and J 0 bases short, with 7 bases between. The CDR3 region has the DNA TGTGCCTGGGGACGGTTGAACACTGAAGCTTTCTTT. Translating it yields CAWGRLNTEAFF.